What follows describes a single TCR beta chain. This record comes from a study of blood T cell repertoires in COVID-19. About the research overall: Acute-phase and convalescent COVID-19 samples originated in the United States, Italy and Spain. The analysed material was cDNA or gDNA that came from T cells, B-cell-depleted T cells, or PBMCs.

Study processing details: Amplification from reference gene primers served as the basis for estimated nucleated cell counts. Method: immunoSEQ multiplex PCR; TCRdb's copy keeps in-frame clones and lacks some. That table furnishes V, J and clone size, whereas the DNA furnished D and trimming. The table shows tens of thousands of clones, with approximately 80% occurring only once. Trimming shortened V by 4 bases and J by 7 bases, and 11 bases separated the two germline ends. This CDR3 has 12 residues. The germline gives CDR1 SQVTM, CDR2 ANQGSEA. The sequenced sample was peripheral blood. The chain uses TRBV29-1 and TRBJ1-5; possible D gene TRBD1, 6 bases. The clonotype was recovered from a woman aged 55 to 70 with acute or convalescent COVID-19. The CDR3 loop is CSVVQGGQPQHF. The CDR3 nucleotides are TGCAGCGTTGTACAGGGCGGACAGCCCCAGCATTTT. The full variable domain, completed using reference TRBV29-1 and TRBJ1-5, is SAVISQKPSRDICQRGTSLTIQCQVDSQVTMMFWYRQQPGQSLTLIATANQGSEATYESGFVIDKFPISRPNLTFSTLTVSNMSPEDSSIYLCSVVQGGQPQHFGDGTRLSIL.